A selection of T cell receptor beta chains follows, all from one sample in a study of cytomegalovirus exposure and HLA in healthy donors. Sequencing used immunoSEQ multiplex PCR; TCRdb keeps in-frame clones, though not all of them. The sample gives 150,000 to 200,000 clones, roughly 80% of which show up once; around 1.4% is in the top ten. The sample comprised PBMCs. Receptors originate from a girl aged 10-17 years in good health and CMV-seropositive. The CDR3 runs from the conserved cysteine through the conserved F or W. D genes are given only for firm matches. Clone sizes are given selectively: once, few, many, or a class where the clone is expanded.

TRBJ2-5	-	TRBD1	TRBV19	TGTGCCAGTAGCCGGACAGGGGGCTTGGAGACCCAGTACTTC	CASSRTGGLETQYF
TRBJ1-2	few	TRBD1	TRBV25-1	TGTGCCAGCAGTGTCACAGGCAGGGGGCAAGGCTACACCTTC	CASSVTGRGQGYTF
TRBJ2-7	-	TRBD1	TRBV13	TGTGCCAGCAGCTCGGAGGACAGGGGATCCTACGAGCAGTACTTC	CASSSEDRGSYEQYF
TRBJ1-3	-	-	TRBV6-5	TGTGCCAGCAGTTACCGGGGACTCTCTGGAAACACCATATATTTT	CASSYRGLSGNTIYF
TRBJ1-1	-	-	TRBV29-1	TGCAGCGCCAGAGACAGGCACCCGAACACTGAAGCTTTCTTT	CSARDRHPNTEAFF
TRBJ2-7	-	TRBD1	TRBV6-5	TGTGCCAGCAGCAGGGGGCCCAACGAGCAGTACTTC	CASSRGPNEQYF
TRBJ1-3	-	-	TRBV10-3	TGTGCCATCAGAACCGGGGGAGGTCTCTCTGGAAACACCATATATTTT	CAIRTGGGLSGNTIYF
TRBJ1-2	-	-	TRBV5-1	TGCGCCAGCAGCTTGACAGAAAACTATGGCTACACCTTC	CASSLTENYGYTF
TRBJ2-7	-	-	TRBV15	TGTGCCACCAGCAGAGAGACAGCACCTCACCCCTACGAGCAGTACTTC	CATSRETAPHPYEQYF
TRBJ1-1	-	TRBD1	TRBV10-1	TGCGCCAGCAGTGAGGAGGGGGCTAAAGCTTTCTTT	CASSEEGAKAFF
TRBJ1-2	-	TRBD1	TRBV29-1	TGCAGCGCTTTTTTTGGGGACAGAGGTGGCTACACCTTC	CSAFFGDRGGYTF
TRBJ2-1	-	TRBD2	TRBV5-1	TGCGCCAGCAGCTCTCGACTAGCGGGAGGTGTTGATGAGCAGTTCTTC	CASSSRLAGGVDEQFF
TRBJ1-2	-	TRBD1	TRBV7-9	TGTGCCAGCAGCTTACCAGGGGGCAGAGGCTACACCTTC	CASSLPGGRGYTF
TRBJ2-1	once	TRBD2	TRBV4-2	TGTGCCAGCAGCCAAGACGGACTAGCGGTCTACAATGAGCAGTTCTTC	CASSQDGLAVYNEQFF
TRBJ1-1	-	-	TRBV30	TGTGCCTGGACCGAGGGTGATCGAGCTTTCTTT	CAWTEGDRAFF
TRBJ2-7	-	TRBD1	TRBV18	TGTGCCAGCTCAGGACAGGGGCCGGTCGGCGAGCAGTACTTC	CASSGQGPVGEQYF
TRBJ1-5	-	-	TRBV27	TGTGCCAGCAGTACGCGGTCAGGGCCTCACCAGCCCCAGCATTTT	CASSTRSGPHQPQHF
TRBJ2-2	-	-	TRBV9	TGTGCCAGCAGCGTAGGAGTTAGCGGCCTCACCGGGGAGCTGTTTTTT	CASSVGVSGLTGELFF
TRBJ2-5	-	-	TRBV14	TGTGCCAGCAGCCAAGAAGCGCCCGAGACCCAGTACTTC	CASSQEAPETQYF
TRBJ2-7	-	-	TRBV30	TGTGCCTGGGAAACCGGGATCTCCTACGAGCAGTACTTC	CAWETGISYEQYF
TRBJ2-7	-	-	TRBV7-2	TGTGCCAGCAGCCCCGGCCAGGGTCGGGACGAGCAGTACTTC	CASSPGQGRDEQYF
TRBJ1-5	-	TRBD1	TRBV5-6	TGTGCCAGCAGCTTGGCTACAGGGGATCAGCCCCAGCATTTT	CASSLATGDQPQHF
TRBJ2-7	-	-	TRBV14	TGTGCCAGTGGGGACTTCGGGGGCGAGCAGTACTTC	CASGDFGGEQYF
TRBJ2-5	-	TRBD2	TRBV19	TGTGCCAGTAGTACTAGCGGGAGCTGGAGGGAGACCCAGTACTTC	CASSTSGSWRETQYF
TRBJ2-2	-	-	TRBV6-1	TGTGCCAGCAGTCGGAACACCGGGGAGCTGTTTTTT	CASSRNTGELFF
TRBJ2-7	-	TRBD1	TRBV27	TGTGCCAGCAGCCGGACAGGGAGCGAGCAGTACTTC	CASSRTGSEQYF
TRBJ2-7	-	-	TRBV29-1	TGCAGCGTTGAAGGGAGGGCCACCTACGAGCAGTACTTC	CSVEGRATYEQYF
TRBJ1-5	few	-	TRBV30	TGTGCCTGGAGTCGGGATAGCAATCAGCCCCAGCATTTT	CAWSRDSNQPQHF
TRBJ2-6	-	-	TRBV19	TGTGCCTGCGACAGCCCCTCTGGGGCCAACGTCCTGACTTTC	CACDSPSGANVLTF
TRBJ2-3	-	TRBD1	TRBV5-8	TGTGCCAGCAGCTTCGGACAGGGAGATACGCAGTGTTTT	CASSFGQGDTQCF
TRBJ2-1	-	TRBD2	TRBV5-1	TGCGCCAGCAGCTCACTAACTTTTCGGACTAGCGGGTACAATGAGCAGTTCTTC	CASSSLTFRTSGYNEQFF
TRBJ2-5	-	-	TRBV7-9	TGTGCCAGCAGCTTAGCCCCCCTGGCGGGACGGGTGACCCAGTACTTC	CASSLAPLAGRVTQYF
TRBJ2-3	-	-	TRBV2	TGTGCCAGCAGTGAAGAAGTCAGGGGCCCAGATACGCAGTATTTT	CASSEEVRGPDTQYF
TRBJ1-5	-	-	TRBV4-2	TGTGCCAGCAGCCAGGACACTTATCAGCCCCAGCATTTT	CASSQDTYQPQHF
TRBJ2-7	-	-	TRBV7-6	TGTGCCAGCAGCCCCCGGAACGGGGTTTCCCACGAGCAGTACTTC	CASSPRNGVSHEQYF
TRBJ2-4	-	-	TRBV30	TGTGCCTGGAGTCCCCCAGGGGCGGGCAAAAACATTCAGTACTTC	CAWSPPGAGKNIQYF
TRBJ2-5	-	TRBD1	TRBV6-1	TGTGCCAGCAGTGAAACGGCGGGGACAGGGGAGGAGACCCAGTACTTC	CASSETAGTGEETQYF
TRBJ1-1	few	-	TRBV6-1	TGTGCCAGCAGCACGGGGGGTACGAACACTGAAGCTTTCTTT	CASSTGGTNTEAFF
TRBJ1-2	-	TRBD1	TRBV7-9	TGTGCCAGCAGCCCAGACAGGGTAGCCTATGGCTACACCTTC	CASSPDRVAYGYTF
TRBJ2-1	-	TRBD2	TRBV5-1	TGCGCCAGCAGCTACTCCGGGACTAGCGGGCTCTCCTACAATGAGCAGTTCTTC	CASSYSGTSGLSYNEQFF
TRBJ2-7	-	TRBD1	TRBV6-5	TGTGCCAGCTGGACAGGGAGGTCCTACGAGCAGTACTTC	CASWTGRSYEQYF
TRBJ2-1	-	-	TRBV10-2	TGCGCCAGCAGTGAGTCGAACGGGGAGCAGTTCTTC	CASSESNGEQFF
TRBJ1-5	-	-	TRBV29-1	TGCAGCGTTTCCTATAGCAATCAGCCCCAGCATTTT	CSVSYSNQPQHF
TRBJ2-5	-	-	TRBV29-1	TGCAGCGTTTCCCGGTTAGCAGAAGAGACCCAGTACTTC	CSVSRLAEETQYF
TRBJ2-3	-	TRBD1	TRBV5-8	TGTGCCAGCAGCATCGGGACAGGTCTTAGGGGCACAGATACGCAGTATTTT	CASSIGTGLRGTDTQYF
TRBJ1-5	-	-	TRBV9	TGTGCCAGCAGCCTGGCGGGGGATAATCAGCCCCAGCATTTT	CASSLAGDNQPQHF
TRBJ2-2	-	TRBD1	TRBV7-9	TGTGCCAGCAGTCTGGACAGGGCCACCGGGGAGCTGTTTTTT	CASSLDRATGELFF
TRBJ1-4	-	-	TRBV27	TGTGCCAGCAGAATAGAGCCTCAGGGCGGGGAACTGTTTTTT	CASRIEPQGGELFF
TRBJ2-7	few	TRBD2	TRBV28	TGTGCCAGCAGTGCGGTGACTAGCGGGATCTACTACGAGCAGTACTTC	CASSAVTSGIYYEQYF
TRBJ2-7	once	-	TRBV5-6	TGTGCCAGCAGCCCAGGTCCCCTCTACGAGCAGTACTTC	CASSPGPLYEQYF
TRBJ1-1	-	-	TRBV4-1	TGCGCCAGCAGCCAGCGTGGGGGGGTGAACACTGAAGCTTTCTTT	CASSQRGGVNTEAFF
TRBJ2-7	-	TRBD2	TRBV6-5	TGTGCCAGCAGTCTAGCGGGAGCCTCCTACGAGCAGTACTTC	CASSLAGASYEQYF
TRBJ2-3	-	TRBD1	TRBV5-6	TGTGCCAGCAGCCGGGACAGGGGGCGAACAGATACGCAGTATTTT	CASSRDRGRTDTQYF